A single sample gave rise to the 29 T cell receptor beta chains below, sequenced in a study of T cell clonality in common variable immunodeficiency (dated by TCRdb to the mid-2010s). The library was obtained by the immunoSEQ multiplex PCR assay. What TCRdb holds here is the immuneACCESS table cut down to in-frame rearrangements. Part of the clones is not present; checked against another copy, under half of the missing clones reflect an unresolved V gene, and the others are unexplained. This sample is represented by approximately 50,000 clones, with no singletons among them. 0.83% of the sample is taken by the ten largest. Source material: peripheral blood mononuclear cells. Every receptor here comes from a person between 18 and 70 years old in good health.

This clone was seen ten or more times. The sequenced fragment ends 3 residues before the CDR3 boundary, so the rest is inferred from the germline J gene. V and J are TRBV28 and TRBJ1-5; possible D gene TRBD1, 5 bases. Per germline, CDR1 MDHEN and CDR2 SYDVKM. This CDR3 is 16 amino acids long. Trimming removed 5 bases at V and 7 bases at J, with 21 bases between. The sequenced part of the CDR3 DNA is TGTGCCAGCAGTCAACGCGGGACTCTTGGCGAACAGCCC. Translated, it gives CASSQRGTLGEQP. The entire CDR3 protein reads CASSQRGTLGEQPQHF.

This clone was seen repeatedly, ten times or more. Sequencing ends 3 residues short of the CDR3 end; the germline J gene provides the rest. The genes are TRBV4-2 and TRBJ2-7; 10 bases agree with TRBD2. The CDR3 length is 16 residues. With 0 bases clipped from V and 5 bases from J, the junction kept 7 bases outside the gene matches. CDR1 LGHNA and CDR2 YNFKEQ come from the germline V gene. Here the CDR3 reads CASSQETAGGVDEQYF. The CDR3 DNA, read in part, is TGTGCCAGCAGCCAAGAAACAGCGGGAGGGGTCGACGAG.

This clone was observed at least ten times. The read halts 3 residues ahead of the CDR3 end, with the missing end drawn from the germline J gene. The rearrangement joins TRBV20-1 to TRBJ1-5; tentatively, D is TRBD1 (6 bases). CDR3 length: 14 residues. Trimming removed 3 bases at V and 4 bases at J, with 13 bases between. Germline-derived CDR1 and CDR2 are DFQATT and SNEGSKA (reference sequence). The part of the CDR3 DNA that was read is TGCAGTGCTAGTTTGGGGGCCCGAAATCAGCCC. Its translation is CSASLGARNQP. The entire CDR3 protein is CSASLGARNQPQHF.

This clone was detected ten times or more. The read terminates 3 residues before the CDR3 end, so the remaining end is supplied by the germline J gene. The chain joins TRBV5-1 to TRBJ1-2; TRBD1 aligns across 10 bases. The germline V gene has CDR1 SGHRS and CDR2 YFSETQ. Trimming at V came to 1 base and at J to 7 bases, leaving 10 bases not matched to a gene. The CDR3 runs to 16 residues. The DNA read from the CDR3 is TGCGCCAGCAGCTTGCCCCTGGACAGGGGGAGGTCTGGC. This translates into CASSLPLDRGRSG. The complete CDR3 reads CASSLPLDRGRSGYTF.

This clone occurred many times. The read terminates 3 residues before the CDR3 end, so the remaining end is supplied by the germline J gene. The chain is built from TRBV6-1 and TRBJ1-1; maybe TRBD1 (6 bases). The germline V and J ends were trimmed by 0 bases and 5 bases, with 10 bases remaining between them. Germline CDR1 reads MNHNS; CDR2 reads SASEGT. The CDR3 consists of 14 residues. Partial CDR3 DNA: TGTGCCAGCAGTGAAGCTTGGGGGCTAACTGAA. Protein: CASSEAWGLTE. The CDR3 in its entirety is CASSEAWGLTEAFF.

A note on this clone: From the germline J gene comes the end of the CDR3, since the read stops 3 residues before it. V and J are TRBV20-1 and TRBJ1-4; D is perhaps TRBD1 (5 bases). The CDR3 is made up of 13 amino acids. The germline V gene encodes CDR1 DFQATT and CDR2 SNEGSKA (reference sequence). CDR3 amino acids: CSASDLQDSPLFF. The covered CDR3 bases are TGCAGTGCTAGTGACTTACAGGATTCACCA.

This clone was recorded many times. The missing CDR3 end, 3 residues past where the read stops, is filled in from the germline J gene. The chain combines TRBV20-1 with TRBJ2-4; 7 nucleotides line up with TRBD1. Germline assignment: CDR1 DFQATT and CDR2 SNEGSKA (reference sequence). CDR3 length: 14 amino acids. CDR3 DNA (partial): TGCAGTGCTAGAGATCAGCCCCGGACAGGCTAT. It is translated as CSARDQPRTGY. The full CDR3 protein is CSARDQPRTGYQYF.

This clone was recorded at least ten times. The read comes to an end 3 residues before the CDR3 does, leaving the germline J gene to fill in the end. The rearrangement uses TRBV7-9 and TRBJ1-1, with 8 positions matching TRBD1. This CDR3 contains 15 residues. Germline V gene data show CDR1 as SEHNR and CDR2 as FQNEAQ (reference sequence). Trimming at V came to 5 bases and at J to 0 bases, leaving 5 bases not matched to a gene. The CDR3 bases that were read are TGTGCCAGCAGCCCTTGGACAGGGATGAACACTGAA. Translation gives CASSPWTGMNTE. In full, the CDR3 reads CASSPWTGMNTEAFF.

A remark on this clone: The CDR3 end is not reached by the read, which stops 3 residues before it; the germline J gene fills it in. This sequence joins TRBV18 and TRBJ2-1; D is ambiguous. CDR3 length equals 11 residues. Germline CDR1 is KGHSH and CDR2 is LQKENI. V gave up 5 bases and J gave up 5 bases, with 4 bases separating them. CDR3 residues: CASSANNEQFF. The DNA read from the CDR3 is TGTGCCAGCTCAGCGAACAATGAG.

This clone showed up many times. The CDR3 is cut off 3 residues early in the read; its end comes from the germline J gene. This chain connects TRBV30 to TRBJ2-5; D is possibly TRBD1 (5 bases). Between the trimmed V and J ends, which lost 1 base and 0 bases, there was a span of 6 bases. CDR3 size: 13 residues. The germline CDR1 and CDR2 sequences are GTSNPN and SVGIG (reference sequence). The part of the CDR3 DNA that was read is TGTGCCTGGAGTGAGGACAACCAAGAGACC. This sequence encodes CAWSEDNQET. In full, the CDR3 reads CAWSEDNQETQYF.

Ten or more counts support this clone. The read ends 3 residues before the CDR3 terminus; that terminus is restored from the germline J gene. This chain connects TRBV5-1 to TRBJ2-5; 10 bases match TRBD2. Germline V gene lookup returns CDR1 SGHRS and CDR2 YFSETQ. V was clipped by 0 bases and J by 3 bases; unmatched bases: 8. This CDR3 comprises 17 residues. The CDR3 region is CASSLGLAGPRKETQYF. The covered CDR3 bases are TGCGCCAGCAGCTTGGGACTAGCGGGCCCGAGGAAAGAGACC.

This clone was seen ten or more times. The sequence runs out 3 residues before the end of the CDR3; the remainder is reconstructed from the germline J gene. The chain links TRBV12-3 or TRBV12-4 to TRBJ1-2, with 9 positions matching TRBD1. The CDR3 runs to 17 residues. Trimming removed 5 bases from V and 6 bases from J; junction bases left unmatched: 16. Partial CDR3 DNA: TGTGCCAGCAGTCACTACAATACCGGGACAGGGAGGAATGGC. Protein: CASSHYNTGTGRNG. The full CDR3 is CASSHYNTGTGRNGYTF.

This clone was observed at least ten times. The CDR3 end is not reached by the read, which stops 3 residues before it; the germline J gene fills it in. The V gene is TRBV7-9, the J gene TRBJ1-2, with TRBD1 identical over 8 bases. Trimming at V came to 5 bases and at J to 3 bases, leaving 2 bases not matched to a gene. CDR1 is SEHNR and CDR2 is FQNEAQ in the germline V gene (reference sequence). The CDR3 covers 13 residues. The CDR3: CASSPGGHYGYTF. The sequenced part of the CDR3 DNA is TGTGCCAGCAGCCCAGGGGGCCACTATGGC. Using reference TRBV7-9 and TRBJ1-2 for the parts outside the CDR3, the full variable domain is DTGVSQNPRHKITKRGQNVTFRCDPISEHNRLYWYRQTLGQGPEFLTYFQNEAQLEKSRLLSDRFSAERPKGSFSTLEIQRTEQGDSAMYLCASSPGGHYGYTFGSGTRLTVV.

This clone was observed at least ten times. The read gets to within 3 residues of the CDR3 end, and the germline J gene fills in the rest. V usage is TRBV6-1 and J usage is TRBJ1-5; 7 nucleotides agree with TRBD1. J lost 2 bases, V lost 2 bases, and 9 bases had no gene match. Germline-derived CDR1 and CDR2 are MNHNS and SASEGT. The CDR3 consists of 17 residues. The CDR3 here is CASSEMRGRGGNQPQHF. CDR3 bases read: TGTGCCAGCAGTGAAATGAGGGGGCGCGGGGGCAATCAGCCC.

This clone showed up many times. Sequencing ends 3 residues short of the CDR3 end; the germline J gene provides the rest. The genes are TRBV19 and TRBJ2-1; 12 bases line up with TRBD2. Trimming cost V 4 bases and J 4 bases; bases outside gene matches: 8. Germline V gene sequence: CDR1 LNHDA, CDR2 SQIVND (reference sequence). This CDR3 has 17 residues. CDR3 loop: CASSTRTSGTLYNEQFF. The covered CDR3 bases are TGTGCCAGTAGTACACGGACTAGCGGGACTTTGTACAATGAG.

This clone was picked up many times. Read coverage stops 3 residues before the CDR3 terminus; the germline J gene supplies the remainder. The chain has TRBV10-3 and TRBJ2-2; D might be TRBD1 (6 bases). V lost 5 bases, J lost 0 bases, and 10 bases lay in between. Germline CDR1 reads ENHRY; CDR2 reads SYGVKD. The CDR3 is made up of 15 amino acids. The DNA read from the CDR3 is TGTGCCATCAGTCTCGAGGGGGCGAACACCGGGGAG. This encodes CAISLEGANTGE. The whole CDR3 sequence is CAISLEGANTGELFF.

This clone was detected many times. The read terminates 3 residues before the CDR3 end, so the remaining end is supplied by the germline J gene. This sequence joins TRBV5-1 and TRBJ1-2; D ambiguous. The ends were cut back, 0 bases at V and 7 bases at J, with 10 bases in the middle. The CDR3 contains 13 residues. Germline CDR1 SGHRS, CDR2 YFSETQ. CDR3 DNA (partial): TGCGCCAGCAGCTTGGAGGGCGAGGGTGGC. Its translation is CASSLEGEGG. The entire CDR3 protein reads CASSLEGEGGYTF.

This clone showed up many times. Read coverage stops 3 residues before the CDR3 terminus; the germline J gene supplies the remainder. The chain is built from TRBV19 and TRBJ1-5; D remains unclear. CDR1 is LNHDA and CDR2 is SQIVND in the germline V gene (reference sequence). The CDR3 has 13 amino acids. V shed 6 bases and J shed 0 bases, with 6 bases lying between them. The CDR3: CASRLLSNQPQHF. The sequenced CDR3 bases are TGTGCCAGTAGGTTACTTAGCAATCAGCCC.

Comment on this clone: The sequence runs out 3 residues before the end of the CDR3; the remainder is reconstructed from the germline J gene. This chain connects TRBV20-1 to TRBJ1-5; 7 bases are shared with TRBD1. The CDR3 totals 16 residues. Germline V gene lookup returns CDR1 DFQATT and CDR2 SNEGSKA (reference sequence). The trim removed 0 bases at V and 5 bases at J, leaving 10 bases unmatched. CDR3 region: CSAREGGPRGDQPQHF. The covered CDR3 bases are TGCAGTGCTAGAGAAGGGGGTCCCAGGGGGGATCAGCCC.

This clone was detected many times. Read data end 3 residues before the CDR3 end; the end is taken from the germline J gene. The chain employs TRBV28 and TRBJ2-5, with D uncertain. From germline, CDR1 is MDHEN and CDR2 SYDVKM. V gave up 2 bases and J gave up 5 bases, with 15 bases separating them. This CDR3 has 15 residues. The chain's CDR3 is CASSLGPVFGETQYF. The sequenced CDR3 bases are TGTGCCAGCAGTTTAGGCCCAGTATTCGGGGAGACC.

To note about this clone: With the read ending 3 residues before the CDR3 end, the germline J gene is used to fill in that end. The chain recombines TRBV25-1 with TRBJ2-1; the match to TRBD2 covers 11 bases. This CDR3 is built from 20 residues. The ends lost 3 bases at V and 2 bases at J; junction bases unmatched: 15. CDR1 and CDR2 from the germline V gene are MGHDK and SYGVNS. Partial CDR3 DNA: TGTGCCAGCAGTGAGCAGGGGCTAGCGGGAGGTCACACAGCCTACAATGAG. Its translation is CASSEQGLAGGHTAYNE. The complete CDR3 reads CASSEQGLAGGHTAYNEQFF.

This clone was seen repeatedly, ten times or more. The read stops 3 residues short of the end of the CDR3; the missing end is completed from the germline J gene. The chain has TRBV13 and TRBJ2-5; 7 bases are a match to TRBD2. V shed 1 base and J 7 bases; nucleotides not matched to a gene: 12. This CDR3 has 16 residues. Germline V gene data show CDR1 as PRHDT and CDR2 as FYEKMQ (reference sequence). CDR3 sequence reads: CASSLAAGDWATTQYF. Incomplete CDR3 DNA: TGTGCCAGCAGCTTAGCCGCGGGGGATTGGGCAACGACC.

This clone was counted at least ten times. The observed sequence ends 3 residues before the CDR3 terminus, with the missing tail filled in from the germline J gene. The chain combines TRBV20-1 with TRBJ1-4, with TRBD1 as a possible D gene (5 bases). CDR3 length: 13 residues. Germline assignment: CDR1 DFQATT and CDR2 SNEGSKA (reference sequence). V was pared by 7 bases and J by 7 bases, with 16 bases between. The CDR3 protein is CSGKAGQVEKLFF. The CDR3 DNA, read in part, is TGCAGTGGGAAAGCGGGGCAGGTTGAAAAA.

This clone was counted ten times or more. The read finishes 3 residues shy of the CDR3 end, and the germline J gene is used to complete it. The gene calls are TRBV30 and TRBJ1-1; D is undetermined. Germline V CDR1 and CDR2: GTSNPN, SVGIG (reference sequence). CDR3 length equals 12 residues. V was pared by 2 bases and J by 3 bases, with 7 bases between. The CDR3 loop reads CAWSTGDTEAFF. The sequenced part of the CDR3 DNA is TGTGCCTGGAGTACCGGGGACACTGAA.

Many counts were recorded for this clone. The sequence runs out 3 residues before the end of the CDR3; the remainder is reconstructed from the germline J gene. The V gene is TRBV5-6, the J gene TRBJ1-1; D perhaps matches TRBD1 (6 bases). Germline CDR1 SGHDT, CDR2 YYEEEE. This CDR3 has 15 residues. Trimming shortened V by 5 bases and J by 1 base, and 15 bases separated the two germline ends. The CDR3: CASRVRGGANTEAFF. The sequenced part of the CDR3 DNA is TGTGCCAGCAGAGTTCGGGGGGGGGCGAACACTGAA.

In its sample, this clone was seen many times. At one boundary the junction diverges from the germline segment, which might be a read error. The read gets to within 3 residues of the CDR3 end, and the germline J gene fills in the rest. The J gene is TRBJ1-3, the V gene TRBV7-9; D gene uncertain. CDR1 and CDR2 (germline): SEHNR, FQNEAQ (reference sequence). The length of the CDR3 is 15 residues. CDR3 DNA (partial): TGTGCCAGCAGCCTAGCTGTTATCTCTGGAAACACC. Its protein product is CASSLAVISGNT. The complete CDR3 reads CASSLAVISGNTIYF.

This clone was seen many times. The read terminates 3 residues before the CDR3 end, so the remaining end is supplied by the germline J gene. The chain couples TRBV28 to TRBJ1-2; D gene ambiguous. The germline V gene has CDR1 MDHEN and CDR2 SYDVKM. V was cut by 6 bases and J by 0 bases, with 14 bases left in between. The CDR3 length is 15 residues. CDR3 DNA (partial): TGTGCCAGCAGGGAAATGGGTAGGGCTAACTATGGC. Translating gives CASREMGRANYG. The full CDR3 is CASREMGRANYGYTF.

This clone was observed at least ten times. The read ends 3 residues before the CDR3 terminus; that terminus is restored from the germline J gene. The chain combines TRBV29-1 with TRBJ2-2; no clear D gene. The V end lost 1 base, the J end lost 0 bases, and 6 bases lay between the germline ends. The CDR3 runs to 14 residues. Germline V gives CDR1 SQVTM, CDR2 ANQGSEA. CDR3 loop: CSVEAQTNTGELFF. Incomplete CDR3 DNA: TGCAGCGTTGAAGCACAGACGAACACCGGGGAG.

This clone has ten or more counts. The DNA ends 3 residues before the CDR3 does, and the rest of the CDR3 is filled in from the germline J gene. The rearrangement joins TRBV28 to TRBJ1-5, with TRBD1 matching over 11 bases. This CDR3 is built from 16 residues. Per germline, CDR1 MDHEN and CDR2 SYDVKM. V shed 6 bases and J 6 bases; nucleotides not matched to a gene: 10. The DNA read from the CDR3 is TGTGCCAGCAGCCGCGGACTCGGGACAGGGGGTCAGCCC. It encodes CASSRGLGTGGQP. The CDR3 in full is CASSRGLGTGGQPQHF.